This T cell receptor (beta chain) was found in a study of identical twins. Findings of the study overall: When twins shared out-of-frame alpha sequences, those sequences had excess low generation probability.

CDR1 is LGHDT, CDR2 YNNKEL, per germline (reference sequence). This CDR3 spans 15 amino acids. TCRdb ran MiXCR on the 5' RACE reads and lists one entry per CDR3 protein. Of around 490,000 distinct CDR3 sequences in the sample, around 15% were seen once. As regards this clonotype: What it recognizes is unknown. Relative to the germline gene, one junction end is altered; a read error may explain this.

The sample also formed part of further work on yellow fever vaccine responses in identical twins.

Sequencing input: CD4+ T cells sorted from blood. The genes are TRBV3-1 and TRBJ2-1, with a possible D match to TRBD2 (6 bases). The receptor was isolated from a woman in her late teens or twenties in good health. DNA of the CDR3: TGTGCCTGCAGCCAAAGGGGAGGTGGGTACAATGAGCAGTTCTTC. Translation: CACSQRGGGYNEQFF.